These 18 T cell receptor beta chains were all obtained from the same sample, sequenced in a study of breast tumors, draining lymph nodes, adjacent tissues (dated by TCRdb to about 2016). Library creation used multiplex PCR. This sample was sequenced with an Illumina HiSeq 2000. TCRdb reprocessing: public reads trimmed at Q25 with fastp, clones called with MiXCR, in-frame beta chains kept. CDR3 protein duplicates are merged, each entry listing the most common genes and DNA. A total of fewer than 200,000 distinct CDR3 sequences appear in this sample, roughly a third of them only once. 4% to 5.5% of the sample is taken by the ten largest. The axillary draining lymph nodes of breast cancer patients were the source of the lymph node samples. What was sequenced was axillary lymph node tissue. Receptors originate from a female donor with breast cancer. Some clones in this sample may be carry-over from other donors' samples.

This clonotype was found many times. The chain recombines TRBV20-1 with TRBJ2-1, with 11 bases matching TRBD2. CDR1 is DFQATT and CDR2 is SNEGSKA in the germline V gene (reference sequence). After removal of 5 bases from V and 8 bases from J, the junction contained 8 bases not matched to a gene. The CDR3 sequence is 14 residues long. CDR3 nucleotide sequence: TGCAGTGCTGTTAGCGGGAGGGCGATCTATGAGCAGTTCTTC. Amino acid sequence: CSAVSGRAIYEQFF.

This clonotype occurred many times. This sequence joins TRBV20-1 and TRBJ2-2; TRBD2 matches 8 bases. The CDR3 runs to 16 residues. Unmatched junction bases numbered 6, after V lost 2 bases and J lost 1 base. Germline V gene lookup returns CDR1 DFQATT and CDR2 SNEGSKA (reference sequence). In DNA, the CDR3 is TGCAGTGCTAGACCCAGTAGCGGGGAGAACACCGGGGAGCTGTTTTTT. This encodes CSARPSSGENTGELFF.

This clonotype was counted between two and nine times. A clone one base away is much larger, so this may be a read error. This chain uses TRBV9 with TRBJ1-6; the D gene is possibly TRBD1 (5 bases). CDR3 length equals 16 residues. Germline values: CDR1 SGDLS, CDR2 YYNGEE. CDR3 protein: CVSSISQGTVSSPLHF. CDR3 coding DNA: TGTGTCAGCAGCATTAGCCAGGGTACGGTGAGTTCACCCCTCCACTTT.

There are many counts of this clonotype. The V gene is TRBV7-2, the J gene TRBJ2-3, with 8 bases matching TRBD2. Germline CDR1 is SGHTA and CDR2 is FQGNSA. Germline trimming cut 4 bases from V and 4 bases from J; bases unmatched to any gene: 7. The CDR3 runs 15 residues. The CDR3 coding sequence is TGTGCCAGCAGCTCGTATCGGGGGGGAGCAGATACGCAGTATTTT. Protein product: CASSSYRGGADTQYF.

V is TRBV6-5 and J is TRBJ1-1; D not certain. The CDR3 covers 13 residues. Germline V gene data show CDR1 as MNHEY and CDR2 as SVGAGI. Trimming removed 5 bases from V and 8 bases from J, with 15 bases in between. CDR3 DNA sequence: TGTGCCAGCAGTGGGTCGAGTCTGTCGGAAGCTTTCTTT. This encodes CASSGSSLSEAFF.

This clonotype was observed at least ten times. The chain is built from TRBV24-1 and TRBJ2-1; 7 nucleotides match TRBD2. Germline CDR1 and CDR2: KGHDR and SFDVKD. The ends lost 9 bases at V and 8 bases at J; junction bases unmatched: 6. CDR3 length: 12 residues. CDR3 sequence: CATGGGTYEQFF. CDR3 DNA: TGTGCCACCGGGGGGGGGACCTATGAGCAGTTCTTC.

In this sample, this clonotype turned up many times. This chain joins TRBV10-3 and TRBJ1-5; D unresolved. Germline lookup yields CDR1 ENHRY and CDR2 SYGVKD. The V and J ends lost 4 bases and 4 bases respectively, with 8 bases between them. The CDR3 is 13 residues long. CDR3 loop: CAISVNINQPQHF. CDR3 DNA sequence: TGTGCCATCAGTGTGAACATAAATCAGCCCCAGCATTTT.

The table lists this clonotype with a count of one. Given a much more abundant clone one base away, this may be a read error. The CDR3 here is CAGNRRVGTLNEQFF. In DNA form, the CDR3 reads TGTGCCGGCAACCGCAGAGTCGGGACGCTCAATGAGCAGTTCTTC. The rearrangement uses TRBV12-3 or TRBV12-4 and TRBJ2-1, with D tentatively TRBD1 or TRBD2 (5 bases each). The CDR3 contains 15 residues. Trimming took off 11 bases at V and 6 bases at J, with 23 bases between the two ends.

This clonotype was found many times. This chain uses TRBV20-1 with TRBJ1-3, with 10 bases matching TRBD1. J lost 0 bases, V lost 6 bases, and 2 bases had no gene match. This CDR3 has 14 amino acids. Germline assignment: CDR1 DFQATT and CDR2 SNEGSKA (reference sequence). For the CDR3, the DNA is TGCAGTGCACGGACAGGGGGCTCTGGAAACACCATATATTTT. It codes for CSARTGGSGNTIYF.

This clonotype was counted many times. This rearrangement joins TRBV9 to TRBJ2-2, with TRBD2 as a possible D gene (7 bases). The germline V gene has CDR1 SGDLS and CDR2 YYNGEE. The V end was cut by 0 bases, the J end by 7 bases, with 22 bases between. The CDR3 extends over 18 amino acids. CDR3 in amino acids: CASSVGGGLAAGSGELFF. The CDR3 nucleotides read TGTGCCAGCAGCGTAGGTGGGGGGCTAGCGGCAGGGAGCGGGGAGCTGTTTTTT.

The V gene is TRBV27, the J gene TRBJ2-2; a possible D gene is TRBD1 (6 bases). CDR3 size: 15 residues. The V end was cut by 5 bases, the J end by 1 base, with 11 bases between. Germline CDR1 reads MNHEY; CDR2 reads SMNVEV (reference sequence). Written as DNA, the CDR3 is TGTGCCAGCAGTAACAGGGTTTTGAACACCGGGGAGCTGTTTTTT. It encodes CASSNRVLNTGELFF.

This clonotype was recorded at least ten times. The chain uses TRBV7-9 and TRBJ2-1; possibly TRBD2 for D (6 bases). The CDR3 has 14 amino acids. V dropped 6 bases and J dropped 8 bases, with 17 bases sitting between them. CDR1 and CDR2 (germline): SEHNR, FQNEAQ (reference sequence). The CDR3 reads CASSIRGGLDEQFF. The CDR3, as DNA: TGTGCCAGCAGTATCAGAGGAGGGTTGGATGAGCAGTTCTTC.

This rearrangement joins TRBV9 to TRBJ2-2; 8 bases are shared with TRBD1. The CDR3 is 16 residues long. In germline, CDR1 is SGDLS, CDR2 YYNGEE. With 0 bases clipped from V and 3 bases from J, the junction kept 4 bases outside the gene matches. CDR3 nucleotide sequence: TGTGCCAGCAGCGTAGACCCAGGGGGCGACACCGGGGAGCTGTTTTTT. It yields the protein CASSVDPGGDTGELFF. Supplemented by reference TRBV9 and TRBJ2-2, the full variable domain reads DSGVTQTPKHLITATGQRVTLRCSPRSGDLSVYWYQQSLDQGLQFLIQYYNGEERAKGNILERFSAQQFPDLHSELNLSSLELGDSALYFCASSVDPGGDTGELFFGEGSRLTVL.

In its sample, this clonotype was seen many times. CDR3 sequence (DNA): TGTGCCAGCAGTTTAGTAGCGGGGGGGTTCGAGACCCAGTACTTC. Translating gives CASSLVAGGFETQYF. The J gene is TRBJ2-5, the V gene TRBV12-3 or TRBV12-4; TRBD2 agrees at 11 bases. Unmatched junction bases numbered 3, after V lost 1 base and J lost 5 bases. The CDR3 covers 15 residues.

The chain links TRBV25-1 to TRBJ1-4; no definite D call. The CDR3 is 13 amino acids. Germline loops: CDR1 MGHDK, CDR2 SYGVNS. V was cut by 5 bases and J by 3 bases, with 7 bases left in between. The CDR3 coding sequence is TGTGCCAGCAGTTGGGGAGCTAATGAAAAACTGTTTTTT. Translating it yields CASSWGANEKLFF. The variable domain in full, with the rest retrieved from reference TRBV25-1 and TRBJ1-4, is EADIYQTPRYLVIGTGKKITLECSQTMGHDKMYWYQQDPGMELHLIHYSYGVNSTEKGDLSSESTVSRIRTEHFPLTLESARPSHTSQYLCASSWGANEKLFFGSGTQLSVL.

The gene calls are TRBV7-8 and TRBJ2-6; either TRBD1 or TRBD2 may fit D (5 bases each). Germline CDR1 is SGHVS and CDR2 is FQNEAQ. Trimming shortened V by 4 bases and J by 0 bases, and 13 bases separated the two germline ends. This CDR3 spans 17 amino acids. The CDR3 loop is CASSSPGRGSGANVLTF. The CDR3 coding sequence is TGTGCCAGCAGCTCCCCAGGGAGAGGCTCTGGGGCCAACGTCCTGACTTTC.

Ten or more counts support this clonotype. The J gene is TRBJ1-2, the V gene TRBV18; 9 nucleotides match TRBD1. There are 14 residues in the CDR3. Germline CDR1 reads KGHSH; CDR2 reads LQKENI. V dropped 2 bases and J dropped 8; count of bases not matched to a gene: 6. CDR3 nucleotide sequence: TGTGCCAGCTCACCAGGGACAGGGTCTTACGGCTACACCTTC. Translated: CASSPGTGSYGYTF.

This clonotype was observed many times. This chain uses TRBV6-2 or TRBV6-3 with TRBJ1-5; weak D call: TRBD1 (6 bases). This CDR3 has 13 residues. The V and J ends lost 5 bases and 4 bases respectively, with 9 bases between them. Germline CDR1 and CDR2: MNHEY and SVGEGT. This CDR3 is CASSNTGNQPQHF. CDR3 in DNA: TGTGCCAGCAGTAATACAGGGAATCAGCCCCAGCATTTT.